The 22 T cell receptor beta chains reported below all come from one sample, sequenced in a study of shared clonotypes between healthy human individuals. Naive CD8 cells lacked CD45RO, underwent positive selection for CCR7 and left out terminally differentiated effector memory CD45RA+ cells. Using immunoSEQ multiplex PCR, the repertoire was profiled, and TCRdb retains in-frame clones only, with some absent. In the table there are around 2.1 million clones, 85% to 95% of which are singletons. The specimen was naive CD8+ T cells from PBMCs. The receptors stem from a man younger than 35 in good health. Some clones in this sample may be carry-over from other donors' samples.

The chain carries TRBV27 and TRBJ2-1, with D unclear. Between the trimmed V and J ends, which lost 5 bases and 3 bases, there was a span of 11 bases. CDR3 length: 14 residues. In germline, CDR1 is MNHEY, CDR2 SMNVEV (reference sequence). The CDR3 nucleotides read TGTGCCAGCAGTAGTGGAAAGCACTACAATGAGCAGTTCTTC. Its translation is CASSSGKHYNEQFF.

This sequence joins TRBV7-2 and TRBJ2-5; 10 nucleotides line up with TRBD1. Germline CDR1 and CDR2: SGHTA and FQGNSA. This CDR3 is built from 16 residues. V lost 6 bases to trimming and J lost 1 base; unmatched junction nucleotides: 8. The chain's CDR3 is CASRNPGQGTQETQYF. CDR3 nucleotides: TGTGCCAGCAGAAACCCGGGACAGGGGACCCAAGAGACCCAGTACTTC. The full variable domain, its missing parts supplied by reference TRBV7-2 and TRBJ2-5, is GAGVSQSPSNKVTEKGKDVELRCDPISGHTALYWYRQSLGQGLEFLIYFQGNSAPDKSGLPSDRFSAERTGGSVSTLTIQRTQQEDSAVYLCASRNPGQGTQETQYFGPGTRLLVL.

The chain employs TRBV9 and TRBJ2-3; D is perhaps TRBD1 (5 bases). This CDR3 spans 15 amino acids. CDR1 is SGDLS and CDR2 is YYNGEE in the germline V gene. Trimming stripped 0 bases from V and 2 bases from J, with 10 bases between. CDR3 residues: CASSVAGLNTDTQYF. The CDR3 nucleotides are TGTGCCAGCAGCGTAGCAGGGCTTAACACAGATACGCAGTATTTT.

This chain connects TRBV27 to TRBJ2-1; 8 bases align to TRBD2. J lost 1 base, V lost 9 bases, and 2 bases had no gene match. CDR1 and CDR2 from the germline V gene are MNHEY and SMNVEV (reference sequence). The CDR3 length is 13 residues. The chain's CDR3 is CARSGRSYNEQFF. Here the CDR3 DNA reads TGTGCCAGAAGCGGGAGATCCTACAATGAGCAGTTCTTC.

The chain is built from TRBV7-9 and TRBJ2-6; 7 nucleotides agree with TRBD1. With 5 bases clipped from V and 4 bases from J, the junction kept 8 bases outside the gene matches. Germline V gene data show CDR1 as SEHNR and CDR2 as FQNEAQ (reference sequence). This CDR3 comprises 16 residues. CDR3 region: CASSTRTGQGANVLTF. CDR3 nucleotides: TGTGCCAGCAGCACCCGGACAGGACAGGGGGCCAACGTCCTGACTTTC.

The chain carries TRBV5-4 and TRBJ2-5, with unresolved D. The V end lost 1 base, the J end lost 2 bases, and 6 bases lay between the germline ends. The germline V gene encodes CDR1 SGHNT and CDR2 YYREEE (reference sequence). This CDR3 has 13 residues. The CDR3 DNA reads as TGTGCCAGCAGCTTGTCCGGACAAGAGACCCAGTACTTC. It specifies CASSLSGQETQYF. The full variable domain, rest sourced from reference TRBV5-4 and TRBJ2-5, is ETGVTQSPTHLIKTRGQQVTLRCSSQSGHNTVSWYQQALGQGPQFIFQYYREEENGRGNFPPRFSGLQFPNYSSELNVNALELDDSALYLCASSLSGQETQYFGPGTRLLVL.

The chain is built from TRBV27 and TRBJ2-7; D may be TRBD1 (6 bases). The V end was cut by 6 bases, the J end by 6 bases, with 15 bases between. The CDR3 sequence is 13 residues long. CDR1 and CDR2 (germline): MNHEY, SMNVEV (reference sequence). The CDR3 sequence is CASRLGTLSEQYF. The DNA of the CDR3 is TGTGCCAGCAGACTTGGGACATTATCCGAGCAGTACTTC.

V and J are TRBV28 and TRBJ2-5, with D possibly TRBD2 on 5 matching bases. V lost 5 bases and J lost 5, with 24 bases in between. The CDR3 extends over 17 amino acids. The germline V gene encodes CDR1 MDHEN and CDR2 SYDVKM. The CDR3: CASSVPYIHPKRETQYF. The CDR3 DNA reads as TGTGCCAGCAGTGTTCCTTACATACACCCAAAGCGGGAGACCCAGTACTTC.

The chain links TRBV13 to TRBJ2-1, with 12 bases that match TRBD2. V dropped 5 bases and J dropped 4; count of bases not matched to a gene: 9. Germline CDR1 and CDR2: PRHDT and FYEKMQ (reference sequence). CDR3 length: 17 residues. DNA for the CDR3: TGTGCCAGCAGCCTCCGACTAGCGGGAGCGGCTTACAATGAGCAGTTCTTC. Encoded protein: CASSLRLAGAAYNEQFF.

The J gene is TRBJ2-7, the V gene TRBV19; 8 positions agree with TRBD1. Germline V CDR1 and CDR2: LNHDA, SQIVND (reference sequence). The CDR3 is 13 residues long. The V gene end was trimmed by 9 bases and the J gene end by 0 bases; junction bases not matched to a gene: 4. This chain's CDR3 is CASGQGASYEQYF. The CDR3 DNA reads as TGTGCCAGCGGGCAGGGGGCCTCCTACGAGCAGTACTTC.

This clone was seen a few times. The chain carries TRBV7-9 and TRBJ1-1; 11 nucleotides agree with TRBD1. Germline CDR1 and CDR2: SEHNR and FQNEAQ (reference sequence). Trimming took 6 bases from V and 5 from J; bases not matched to a gene: 2. This CDR3 is built from 13 residues. Written as DNA, the CDR3 is TGTGCCAGCAGAGGACAGGGGGCTACTGAAGCTTTCTTT. It specifies CASRGQGATEAFF.

Comment on this clone: Other nucleotide sequences from this sample produce the same CDR3. The gene calls are TRBV7-8 and TRBJ2-2, with D perhaps TRBD1 (5 bases). Trimming left V 1 base short and J 1 base short, with 7 bases between. CDR3 length: 15 amino acids. The germline gives CDR1 SGHVS, CDR2 FQNEAQ. CDR3 region: CASSLGQGNTGELFF. The CDR3 DNA sequence: TGTGCCAGCAGCTTAGGTCAGGGGAACACCGGGGAGCTGTTTTTT.

Details on this clone: Other DNA sequences within the sample encode an identical CDR3. This chain uses TRBV27 with TRBJ1-1, with D possibly being TRBD1 (5 bases). Trimming removed 8 bases from V and 1 base from J, with 11 bases in between. The CDR3 has 13 amino acids. CDR1 is MNHEY, CDR2 SMNVEV, per germline (reference sequence). CDR3 coding DNA: TGTGCCAGCGGACCTACAGGGAACACTGAAGCTTTCTTT. It codes for CASGPTGNTEAFF.

The rearrangement joins TRBV11-2 to TRBJ2-3; D is possibly TRBD2 (5 bases). Germline CDR1 and CDR2: SGHAT and FQNNGV. Trimming removed 2 bases from V and 3 bases from J, with 15 bases in between. The CDR3 runs to 16 residues. DNA of the CDR3: TGTGCCAGCAGCTTACCGGGGAGTTTGGTAACAGATACGCAGTATTTT. This translates into CASSLPGSLVTDTQYF. Filled out from reference TRBV11-2 and TRBJ2-3, the complete variable domain reads EAGVAQSPRYKIIEKRQSVAFWCNPISGHATLYWYQQILGQGPKLLIQFQNNGVVDDSQLPKDRFSAERLKGVDSTLKIQPAKLEDSAVYLCASSLPGSLVTDTQYFGPGTRLTVL.

The rearrangement links TRBV10-3 to TRBJ2-5, with D hard to call. Trimming removed 2 bases at V and 5 bases at J, with 15 bases between. Germline CDR1 ENHRY, CDR2 SYGVKD. The CDR3 extends over 15 amino acids. As DNA, the CDR3 is TGTGCCATCAGTGAGAAGGTCGGAGCTCAGGAGACCCAGTACTTC. This sequence encodes CAISEKVGAQETQYF.

This clone was seen once. The rearrangement uses TRBV19 and TRBJ1-1; 7 bases line up with TRBD1. CDR1 and CDR2 from the germline V gene are LNHDA and SQIVND (reference sequence). V shed 3 bases and J 1 base; nucleotides not matched to a gene: 2. The CDR3 covers 14 residues. CDR3 sequence: CASSMDRRNTEAFF. CDR3 sequence (DNA): TGTGCCAGTAGTATGGACAGGAGGAACACTGAAGCTTTCTTT.

The DNA for the CDR3 is TGTGCCAGCAGTTATAGAGCGGCCGGGGAGCTGTTTTTT. It codes for CASSYRAAGELFF. This sequence joins TRBV28 and TRBJ2-2; possible D gene TRBD2, 5 bases. The CDR3 consists of 13 residues. Between the trimmed V and J ends, which lost 4 bases and 6 bases, there was a span of 9 bases. The germline CDR1 and CDR2 sequences are MDHEN and SYDVKM.

This clone has only a few counts. V and J are TRBV19 and TRBJ2-2, with D perhaps being TRBD1 or TRBD2 (5 bases each). V gave up 5 bases and J gave up 0 bases, with 13 bases separating them. In germline, CDR1 is LNHDA, CDR2 SQIVND (reference sequence). This CDR3 comprises 16 residues. The CDR3 sequence is CASSDGTHPNTGELFF. The CDR3 DNA sequence: TGTGCCAGTAGTGACGGGACGCACCCGAACACCGGGGAGCTGTTTTTT.

The chain links TRBV9 to TRBJ2-1; 10 bases align to TRBD2. This CDR3 region has 15 residues. J was trimmed by 5 bases and V by 7 bases; bases with no gene match: 9. Germline V gene data show CDR1 as SGDLS and CDR2 as YYNGEE. The CDR3 region is CASRRGLAGDNEQFF. The CDR3 nucleotides are TGTGCCAGCCGCAGAGGCCTAGCGGGGGACAATGAGCAGTTCTTC.

In its sample, this clone was seen once. The chain combines TRBV7-9 with TRBJ2-7, with 11 bases aligning to TRBD1. Germline loops: CDR1 SEHNR, CDR2 FQNEAQ (reference sequence). The V gene end was trimmed by 6 bases and the J gene end by 6 bases; junction bases not matched to a gene: 10. CDR3 size: 15 residues. The CDR3 bases are TGTGCCAGCAGTTTTCCTCCCGGGACAGGGGGCGAGCAGTACTTC. This translates into CASSFPPGTGGEQYF.

V and J are TRBV15 and TRBJ2-7, with 11 nucleotides matching TRBD1. Germline-derived CDR1 and CDR2 are LNHNV and YYDKDF (reference sequence). Trimming took 9 bases from V and 4 from J; bases not matched to a gene: 5. The CDR3 runs 13 residues. The CDR3 sequence is CATRRDRGYEQYF. The DNA of the CDR3 is TGTGCCACACGAAGGGACAGGGGGTACGAGCAGTACTTC.

V is TRBV19 and J is TRBJ2-4, with D uncertain. Germline CDR1 reads LNHDA; CDR2 reads SQIVND (reference sequence). The CDR3 runs to 14 residues. Between the trimmed V and J ends, which lost 4 bases and 5 bases, there was a span of 12 bases. CDR3 nucleotide sequence: TGTGCCAGTAGTAGGATGGGCCCCCAAAACATTCAGTACTTC. Its protein is CASSRMGPQNIQYF.